The 12 T cell receptor beta chains below were found in one sample sequenced in a study of early T cells in non-severe SARS-CoV-2 infection. From the 5' RACE reads, TCRdb called clonotypes with MiXCR, one entry per CDR3 protein. Among tens of thousands of distinct CDR3 sequences listed, around 15% were seen once. This specimen was whole blood, taken at baseline. The receptors were gathered from an adult who was a healthcare worker with PCR-confirmed SARS-CoV-2 infection or an uninfected control (not recorded which).

The genes are TRBV20-1 and TRBJ2-1; D possibly corresponds to TRBD1 (6 bases). Deletions cut 6 bases from V and 4 bases from J, with 19 bases between. CDR1 is DFQATT and CDR2 is SNEGSKA in the germline V gene (reference sequence). This CDR3 is built from 15 residues. Here the CDR3 DNA reads TGCAGTGCCCTCCCCGGTGTCAGGGGTTACAATGAGCAGTTCTTC. Its translation: CSALPGVRGYNEQFF.

The chain couples TRBV14 to TRBJ2-7; D is undetermined. This CDR3 region has 12 residues. Germline CDR1 reads SGHDN; CDR2 reads FVKESK. Trimming removed 2 bases from V and 3 bases from J, with 5 bases in between. The chain's CDR3 is CASSQTNYEQYF. CDR3 nucleotides: TGTGCCAGCAGCCAAACTAACTACGAGCAGTACTTC.

The gene calls are TRBV6-4 and TRBJ1-1; tentative D call: TRBD1 (6 bases). CDR1 is MRHNA and CDR2 is SNTAGT in the germline V gene. V was trimmed by 5 bases and J by 3 bases, leaving 13 bases between them. This CDR3 is built from 14 residues. The CDR3 DNA sequence: TGTGCCAGCAGTTACAGGGTTGGGGACACTGAAGCTTTCTTT. Translation: CASSYRVGDTEAFF.

The chain couples TRBV12-3 or TRBV12-4 to TRBJ2-3; no clear D gene. The CDR3 length is 13 residues. Trimming removed 5 bases from V and 2 bases from J, with 8 bases in between. The CDR3 DNA follows: TGTGCCAGCAGTCCAACCCCCACAGATACGCAGTATTTT. Its protein product is CASSPTPTDTQYF.

In this sample, this clonotype turned up a few times. V usage is TRBV12-3 or TRBV12-4 and J usage is TRBJ2-2, with 11 nucleotides matching TRBD1. Trimming took 5 bases from V and 5 from J; bases not matched to a gene: 4. The CDR3 is made up of 15 amino acids. The CDR3 loop reads CASSLGQGGTGELFF. Here the CDR3 DNA reads TGTGCCAGCAGTCTGGGACAGGGGGGGACCGGGGAGCTGTTTTTT.

This clonotype was detected many times. The chain combines TRBV6-2 or TRBV6-3 with TRBJ2-7, with TRBD1 matching 7 bases. CDR1 is MNHEY and CDR2 is SVGEGT in the germline V gene. Germline trimming cut 6 bases from V and 1 base from J; bases unmatched to any gene: 15. The CDR3 length is 17 residues. The CDR3 DNA sequence: TGTGCCAGCAGACTGACAGGGTTCTGGGCCCAATCCTACGAGCAGTACTTC. Translated: CASRLTGFWAQSYEQYF.

This clonotype was picked up many times. V and J are TRBV4-1 and TRBJ2-7; the match to TRBD2 covers 13 bases. The CDR3 is 15 amino acids. Looked up from germline, CDR1 is MGHRA and CDR2 is YSYEKL. The junction had 0 bases not matched to a gene; V was cut back by 2 bases and J by 2 bases. In nucleotides, the CDR3 is TGCGCCAGCAGCCAAACTAGCGGGAGGGCCTACGAGCAGTACTTC. This encodes CASSQTSGRAYEQYF.

The chain is built from TRBV6-2 or TRBV6-3 and TRBJ2-7; no clear D. V shed 2 bases and J shed 6 bases, with 8 bases lying between them. Germline V gene sequence: CDR1 MNHEY, CDR2 SVGEGT. This CDR3 region has 12 residues. The CDR3 coding sequence is TGTGCCAGCAGTTACCTCCACGCCGAGCAGTACTTC. It specifies CASSYLHAEQYF.

The J gene is TRBJ2-1, the V gene TRBV6-5; D perhaps matches TRBD1 (5 bases). This CDR3 region has 13 residues. Germline-derived CDR1 and CDR2 are MNHEY and SVGAGI. Trimming stripped 5 bases from V and 8 bases from J, with 13 bases between. The CDR3 loop reads CASSNGALDEQFF. The CDR3 DNA follows: TGTGCCAGCAGTAATGGGGCTTTGGATGAGCAGTTCTTC.

This clonotype was detected many times. V and J are TRBV7-3 and TRBJ2-1, with a possible D match to TRBD1 (8 bases). Germline CDR1 is SGHTA and CDR2 is FQGTGA. The V gene lost 4 bases and the J gene lost 8 bases, with 18 bases spanning the gap. There are 15 residues in the CDR3. This chain's CDR3 is CASSSRQGTKDEQFF. The CDR3 bases are TGTGCCAGCAGCTCCCGACAGGGGACTAAGGATGAGCAGTTCTTC.

This clonotype was counted ten times or more. The chain has TRBV27 and TRBJ1-6; 8 bases align to TRBD1. Germline V lookup: CDR1 MNHEY, CDR2 SMNVEV (reference sequence). Trimming at V came to 5 bases and at J to 9 bases, leaving 12 bases not matched to a gene. The CDR3 sequence is 16 residues long. The CDR3 DNA reads TGTGCCAGCAGTATTCGCCAGGGGGCGGTCGGTTCACCCCTCCACTTT. Residues: CASSIRQGAVGSPLHF.

This clonotype was recorded at least ten times. J is TRBJ1-5 and V is TRBV27, with no clear D. Trimming cost V 2 bases and J 6 bases, with 8 bases left between them. This CDR3 region has 13 residues. From germline, CDR1 is MNHEY and CDR2 SMNVEV (reference sequence). This chain's CDR3 is CASSLKATQPQHF. The CDR3 DNA reads TGTGCCAGCAGTTTAAAGGCGACTCAGCCCCAGCATTTT.